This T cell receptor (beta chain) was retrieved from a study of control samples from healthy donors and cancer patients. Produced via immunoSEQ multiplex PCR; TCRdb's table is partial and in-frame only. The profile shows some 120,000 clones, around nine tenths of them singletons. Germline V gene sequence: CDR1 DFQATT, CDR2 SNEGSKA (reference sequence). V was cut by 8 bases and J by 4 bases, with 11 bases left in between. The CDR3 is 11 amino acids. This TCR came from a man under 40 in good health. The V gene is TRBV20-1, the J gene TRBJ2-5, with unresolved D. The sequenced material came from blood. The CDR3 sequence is CSYPASETQYF. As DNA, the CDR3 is TGCAGTTACCCCGCTTCAGAGACCCAGTACTTC.